Shown below are 8 T cell receptor beta chains from a single sample sequenced in a study of identical twins. TCRdb re-analysed the 5' RACE reads in MiXCR, keeping a single row per CDR3 protein. The sample consists of 400,000 to 550,000 distinct CDR3 sequences, roughly an eighth of them appearing once. This sample also appeared in a second study, on yellow fever vaccine responses in identical twins.

The sequenced material came from CD4+ T cells sorted from blood. The receptors here all came from a young woman in good health.

The table lists this clonotype with many counts. V usage is TRBV5-1 and J usage is TRBJ1-2; a weak D match, TRBD1 (6 bases). Trimming removed 1 base at V and 3 bases at J, with 13 bases between. Germline CDR1 SGHRS, CDR2 YFSETQ. CDR3 length equals 15 residues. The chain's CDR3 is CASSLQPGEHYGYTF. The CDR3 DNA reads TGCGCCAGCAGCTTGCAGCCAGGGGAACACTATGGCTACACCTTC.

This clonotype has more than one count but fewer than ten. The gene calls are TRBV11-1 and TRBJ2-7; the D gene is possibly TRBD1 (6 bases). The CDR3 totals 15 residues. CDR1 is SGHAT, CDR2 FQDESV, per germline (reference sequence). Between the trimmed V and J ends, which lost 5 bases and 6 bases, there was a span of 20 bases. The CDR3 reads CASSNGRGGRSEQYF. The DNA of the CDR3 is TGTGCCAGCAGCAACGGAAGAGGGGGTAGAAGCGAGCAGTACTTC.

Concerning this clonotype: This clone may be a read error of a much larger clone one base away. V and J are TRBV7-9 and TRBJ2-1; a weak D match, TRBD1 (5 bases). Germline assignment: CDR1 SEHNR and CDR2 FQNEAQ (reference sequence). Trimming took 8 bases from V and 4 from J, leaving 6 bases between them. The CDR3 covers 11 residues. CDR3 nucleotide sequence: TGTGCCAGCGGGGCATACAATGAGCAGTTCTTC. It is translated as CASGAYNEQFF. Full variable domain (rest looked up from reference TRBV7-9 and TRBJ2-1): DTGVSQNPRHKITKRGQNVTFRCDPISEHNRLYWYRQTLGQGPEFLTYFQNEAQLEKSRLLSDRFSAERPKGSFSTLEIQRTEQGDSAMYLCASGAYNEQFFGPGTRLTVL.

This clonotype was seen many times. The chain is built from TRBV27 and TRBJ2-7; 7 bases are shared with TRBD2. CDR1 is MNHEY, CDR2 SMNVEV, per germline (reference sequence). This CDR3 is built from 15 residues. With V trimmed by 5 bases and J by 5 bases, 12 bases remained unmatched. CDR3 bases: TGTGCCAGCAGTACCCCCGGTGGGGGGGTCCACGAGCAGTACTTC. Translating it yields CASSTPGGGVHEQYF.

The chain employs TRBV12-3 or TRBV12-4 and TRBJ2-3; 8 positions agree with TRBD2. The CDR3 runs 16 residues. With V trimmed by 1 base and J by 2 bases, 5 bases remained unmatched. The CDR3 DNA follows: TGTGCCAGCAGTTTAGAGATAGCGGGGAACACAGATACGCAGTATTTT. The encoded protein is CASSLEIAGNTDTQYF.

The chain recombines TRBV20-1 with TRBJ2-3; maybe TRBD1 (5 bases). The length of the CDR3 is 18 residues. Germline V gene lookup returns CDR1 DFQATT and CDR2 SNEGSKA (reference sequence). V was cut by 1 base and J by 5 bases, with 25 bases left in between. CDR3 residues: CSARAGAGILSRIDTQYF. CDR3 DNA: TGCAGTGCTAGAGCTGGGGCAGGGATACTCTCCAGAATAGATACGCAGTATTTT.

This clonotype was recorded at least ten times. The chain is built from TRBV5-1 and TRBJ1-2, with D hard to call. In germline, CDR1 is SGHRS, CDR2 YFSETQ. Trimming left V 0 bases short and J 5 bases short, with 8 bases between. The CDR3 spans 13 residues. The CDR3 nucleotides read TGCGCCAGCAGCTTGGACAGAGAATATGGCTACACCTTC. This codes for CASSLDREYGYTF.

This clonotype was seen at least ten times. At one end the junction does not follow the germline gene, possibly because of a read error. The V call is TRBV3-1, the J call TRBJ1-4; D remains unclear. The CDR3 consists of 13 residues. Per germline, CDR1 LGHDT and CDR2 YNNKEL (reference sequence). As DNA, the CDR3 is TGTGCCAGCAGTCAAGGAAGAAATGAAAAACTGTTTTTT. Translating gives CASSQGRNEKLFF.